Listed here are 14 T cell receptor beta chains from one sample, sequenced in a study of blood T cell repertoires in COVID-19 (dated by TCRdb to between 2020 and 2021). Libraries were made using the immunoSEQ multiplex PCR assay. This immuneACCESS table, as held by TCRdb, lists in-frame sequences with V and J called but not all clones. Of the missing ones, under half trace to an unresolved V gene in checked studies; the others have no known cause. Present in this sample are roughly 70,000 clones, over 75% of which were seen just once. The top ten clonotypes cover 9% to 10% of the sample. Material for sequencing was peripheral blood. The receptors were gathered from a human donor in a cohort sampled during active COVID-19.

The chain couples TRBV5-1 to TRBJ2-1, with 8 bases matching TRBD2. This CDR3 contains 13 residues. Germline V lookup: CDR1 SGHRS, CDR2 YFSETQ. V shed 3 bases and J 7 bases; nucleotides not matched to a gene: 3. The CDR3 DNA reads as TGCGCCAGCAGCTCGACTAGCGTAAATGAGCAGTTCTTC. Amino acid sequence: CASSSTSVNEQFF.

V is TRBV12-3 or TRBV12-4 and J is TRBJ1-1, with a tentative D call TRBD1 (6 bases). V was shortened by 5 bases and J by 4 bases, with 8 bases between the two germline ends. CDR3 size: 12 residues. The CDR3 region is CASSPGVTEAFF. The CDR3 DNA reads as TGTGCCAGCAGTCCAGGGGTCACTGAAGCTTTCTTT.

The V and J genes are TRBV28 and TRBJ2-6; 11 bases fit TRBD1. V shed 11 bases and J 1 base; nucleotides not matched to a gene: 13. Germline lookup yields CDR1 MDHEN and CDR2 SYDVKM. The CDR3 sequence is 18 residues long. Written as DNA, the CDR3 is TGTGCCGCCAGCCTATCGGGACAGGGGGTTTCTGGGGCCAACGTCCTGACTTTC. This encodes CAASLSGQGVSGANVLTF. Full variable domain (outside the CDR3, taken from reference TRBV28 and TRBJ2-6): DVKVTQSSRYLVKRTGEKVFLECVQDMDHENMFWYRQDPGLGLRLIYFSYDVKMKEKGDIPEGYSVSREKKERFSLILESASTNQTSMYLCAASLSGQGVSGANVLTFGAGSRLTVL.

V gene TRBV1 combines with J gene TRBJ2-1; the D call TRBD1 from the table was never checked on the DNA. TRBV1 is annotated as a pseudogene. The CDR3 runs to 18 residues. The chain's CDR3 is CTSSQDGTGEDYYNEQFF. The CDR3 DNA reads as TGCACCAGCAGCCAAGACGGGACAGGTGAAGACTACTACAATGAGCAGTTCTTC.

The CDR3 nucleotides read TGTGCCAGCAGCAAAAAGCGGGACTTCACAGATACGCAGTATTTT. As protein: CASSKKRDFTDTQYF. V and J are TRBV21-1 and TRBJ2-3; the D segment call TRBD2 is taken from the table without a DNA check. TRBV21-1 represents a pseudogene. The CDR3 sequence is 15 residues long.

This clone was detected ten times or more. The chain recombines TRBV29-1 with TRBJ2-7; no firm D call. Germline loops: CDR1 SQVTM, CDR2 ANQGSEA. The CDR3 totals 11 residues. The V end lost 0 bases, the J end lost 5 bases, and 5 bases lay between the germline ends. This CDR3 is CSVEEAHEQYF. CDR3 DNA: TGCAGCGTTGAAGAGGCCCACGAGCAGTACTTC.

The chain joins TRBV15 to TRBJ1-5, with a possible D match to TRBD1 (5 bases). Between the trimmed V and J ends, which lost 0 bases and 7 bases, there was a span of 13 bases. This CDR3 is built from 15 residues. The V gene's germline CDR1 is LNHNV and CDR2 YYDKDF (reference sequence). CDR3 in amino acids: CATSRDRAGGQPQHF. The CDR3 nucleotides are TGTGCCACCAGCAGAGATCGGGCGGGGGGACAGCCCCAGCATTTT.

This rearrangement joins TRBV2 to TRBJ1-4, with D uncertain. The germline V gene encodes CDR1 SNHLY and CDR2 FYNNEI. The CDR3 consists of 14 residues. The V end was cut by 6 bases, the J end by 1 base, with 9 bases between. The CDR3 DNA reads TGTGCCAGCAGCGTAGGAGAAACTAATGAAAAACTGTTTTTT. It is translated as CASSVGETNEKLFF.

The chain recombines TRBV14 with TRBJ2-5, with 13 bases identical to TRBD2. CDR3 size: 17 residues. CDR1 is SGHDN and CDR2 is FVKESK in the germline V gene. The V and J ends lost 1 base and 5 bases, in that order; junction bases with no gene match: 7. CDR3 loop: CASSQGTSGSSRETQYF. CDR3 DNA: TGTGCCAGCAGCCAAGGGACTAGCGGGAGTTCTAGGGAGACCCAGTACTTC.

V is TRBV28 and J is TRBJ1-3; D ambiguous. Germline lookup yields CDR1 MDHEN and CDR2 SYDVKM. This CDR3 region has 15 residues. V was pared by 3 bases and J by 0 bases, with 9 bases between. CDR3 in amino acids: CASSFLTDSGNTIYF. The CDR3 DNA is TGTGCCAGCAGTTTCCTTACAGACTCTGGAAACACCATATATTTT.

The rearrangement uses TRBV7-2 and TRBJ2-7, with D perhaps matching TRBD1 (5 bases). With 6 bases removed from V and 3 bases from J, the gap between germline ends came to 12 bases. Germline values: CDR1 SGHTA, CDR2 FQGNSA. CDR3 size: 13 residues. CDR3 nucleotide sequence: TGTGCCAGCAGTCTGGGCGGACACTACGAGCAGTACTTC. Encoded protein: CASSLGGHYEQYF.

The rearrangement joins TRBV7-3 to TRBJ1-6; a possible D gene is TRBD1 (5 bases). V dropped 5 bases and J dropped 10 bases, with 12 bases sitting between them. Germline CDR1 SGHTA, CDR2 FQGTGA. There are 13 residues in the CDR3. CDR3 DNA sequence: TGTGCCAGCAGCCGGGGGGAGGTGTCACCCCTCCACTTT. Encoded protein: CASSRGEVSPLHF. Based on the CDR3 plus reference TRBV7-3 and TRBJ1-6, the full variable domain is GAGVSQTPSNKVTEKGKYVELRCDPISGHTALYWYRQSLGQGPEFLIYFQGTGAADDSGLPNDRFFAVRPEGSVSTLKIQRTERGDSAVYLCASSRGEVSPLHFGNGTRLTVT.

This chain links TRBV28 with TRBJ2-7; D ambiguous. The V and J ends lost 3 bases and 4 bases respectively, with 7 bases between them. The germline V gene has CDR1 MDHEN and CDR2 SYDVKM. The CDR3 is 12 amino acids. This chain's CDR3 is CASSFPRYEQYF. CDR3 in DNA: TGTGCCAGCAGTTTTCCCAGATACGAGCAGTACTTC.

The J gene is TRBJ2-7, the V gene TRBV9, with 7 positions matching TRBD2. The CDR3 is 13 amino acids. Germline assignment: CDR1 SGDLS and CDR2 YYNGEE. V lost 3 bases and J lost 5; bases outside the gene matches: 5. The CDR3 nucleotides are TGTGCCAGCAGCGGAAGGGCGGGAGACGAGCAGTACTTC. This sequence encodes CASSGRAGDEQYF. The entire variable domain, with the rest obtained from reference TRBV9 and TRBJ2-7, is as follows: DSGVTQTPKHLITATGQRVTLRCSPRSGDLSVYWYQQSLDQGLQFLIQYYNGEERAKGNILERFSAQQFPDLHSELNLSSLELGDSALYFCASSGRAGDEQYFGPGTRLTVT.